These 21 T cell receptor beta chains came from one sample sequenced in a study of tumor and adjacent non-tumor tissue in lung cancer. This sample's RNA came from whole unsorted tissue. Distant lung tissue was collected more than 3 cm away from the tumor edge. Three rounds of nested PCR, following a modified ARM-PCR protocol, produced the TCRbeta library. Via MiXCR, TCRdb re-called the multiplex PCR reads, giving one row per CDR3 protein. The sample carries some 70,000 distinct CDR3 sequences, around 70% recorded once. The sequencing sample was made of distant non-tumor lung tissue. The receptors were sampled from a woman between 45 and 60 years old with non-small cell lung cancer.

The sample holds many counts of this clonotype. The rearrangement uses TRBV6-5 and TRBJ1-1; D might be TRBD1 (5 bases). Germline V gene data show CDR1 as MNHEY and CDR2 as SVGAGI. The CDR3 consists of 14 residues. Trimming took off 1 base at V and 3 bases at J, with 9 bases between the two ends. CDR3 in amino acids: CASSYYLGDTEAFF. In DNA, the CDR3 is TGTGCCAGCAGTTACTATCTGGGGGACACTGAAGCTTTCTTT.

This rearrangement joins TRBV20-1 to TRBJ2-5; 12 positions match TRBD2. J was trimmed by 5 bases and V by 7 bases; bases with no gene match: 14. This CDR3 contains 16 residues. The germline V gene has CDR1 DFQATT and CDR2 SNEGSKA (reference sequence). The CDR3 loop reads CSVRHLAGGPGETQYF. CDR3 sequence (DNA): TGCAGTGTTAGGCATCTAGCGGGAGGGCCTGGGGAGACCCAGTACTTC.

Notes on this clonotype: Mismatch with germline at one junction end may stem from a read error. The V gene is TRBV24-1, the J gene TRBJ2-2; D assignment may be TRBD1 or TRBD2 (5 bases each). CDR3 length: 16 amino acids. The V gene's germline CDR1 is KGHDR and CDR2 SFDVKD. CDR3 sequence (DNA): TGTGCCAACAGTGATTTGCAGGGATCTCACCCCGGGGAGTTGTTTTTT. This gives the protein CANSDLQGSHPGELFF.

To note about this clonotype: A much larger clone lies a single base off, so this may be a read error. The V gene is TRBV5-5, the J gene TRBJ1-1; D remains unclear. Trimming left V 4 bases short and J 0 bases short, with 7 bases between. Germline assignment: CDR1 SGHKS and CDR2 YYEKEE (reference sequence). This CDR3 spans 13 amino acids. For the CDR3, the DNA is TGTGCCAGCAGCGAGTACATGAACACTGAAGCTTTCTTT. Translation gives CASSEYMNTEAFF. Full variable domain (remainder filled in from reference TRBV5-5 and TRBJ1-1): DAGVTQSPTHLIKTRGQQVTLRCSPISGHKSVSWYQQVLGQGPQFIFQYYEKEERGRGNFPDRFSARQFPNYSSELNVNALLLGDSALYLCASSEYMNTEAFFGQGTRLTVV.

The CDR3 loop reads CASTLPGVGNEQFF. The CDR3 DNA follows: TGTGCCAGCACACTACCGGGAGTAGGAAATGAGCAGTTCTTC. The chain has TRBV11-1 and TRBJ2-1; TRBD2 might be the D (6 bases). This CDR3 is built from 14 residues. Germline V gene sequence: CDR1 SGHAT, CDR2 FQDESV (reference sequence). Trimming cost V 7 bases and J 7 bases, with 17 bases left between them.

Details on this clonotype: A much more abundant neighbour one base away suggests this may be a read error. CDR3 nucleotides: TGTGCCAGCAATAACAGGGGGCAAGAGACCCAGTACTTC. This translates into CASNNRGQETQYF. This chain links TRBV12-3 or TRBV12-4 with TRBJ2-5; 8 nucleotides align to TRBD1. CDR3 size: 13 residues. V gave up 7 bases and J gave up 2 bases; unmatched junction bases: 3.

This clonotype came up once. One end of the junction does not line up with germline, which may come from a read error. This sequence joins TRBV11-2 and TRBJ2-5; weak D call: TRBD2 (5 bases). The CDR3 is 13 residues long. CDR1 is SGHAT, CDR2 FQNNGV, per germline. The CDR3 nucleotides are TGTGTCAGCAGGATCGGGGTTATAGAGACCCAGTACTTC. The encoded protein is CVSRIGVIETQYF.

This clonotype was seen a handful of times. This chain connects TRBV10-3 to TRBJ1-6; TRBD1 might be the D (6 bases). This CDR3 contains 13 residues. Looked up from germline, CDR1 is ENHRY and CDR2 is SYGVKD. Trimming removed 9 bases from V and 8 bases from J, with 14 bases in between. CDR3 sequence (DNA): TGTGCCATACAACAGGGAAATGATTCACCCCTCCACTTT. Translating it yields CAIQQGNDSPLHF.

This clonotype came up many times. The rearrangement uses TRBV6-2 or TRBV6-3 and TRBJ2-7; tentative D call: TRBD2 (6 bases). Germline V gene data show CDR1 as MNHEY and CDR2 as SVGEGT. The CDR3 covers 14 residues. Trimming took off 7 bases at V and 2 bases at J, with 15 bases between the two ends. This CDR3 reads CASNPSGGTYEQYF. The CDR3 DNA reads TGTGCCAGCAACCCTTCCGGGGGTACCTACGAGCAGTACTTC.

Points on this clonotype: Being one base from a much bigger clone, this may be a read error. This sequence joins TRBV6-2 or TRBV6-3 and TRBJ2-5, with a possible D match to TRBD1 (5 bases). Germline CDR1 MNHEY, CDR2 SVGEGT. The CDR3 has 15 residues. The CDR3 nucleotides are TGTGCCAGCACCGCCCCCGTGGGCAGGGAAGAGGCCCAGTACTTC. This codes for CASTAPVGREEAQYF.

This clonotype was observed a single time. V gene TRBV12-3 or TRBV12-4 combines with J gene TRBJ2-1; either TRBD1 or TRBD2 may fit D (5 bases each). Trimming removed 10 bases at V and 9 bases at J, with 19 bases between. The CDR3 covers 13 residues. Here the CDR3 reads CATGLSGSTEQFF. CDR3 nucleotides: TGTGCCACCGGGCTATCAGGGAGTACTGAGCAGTTCTTC.

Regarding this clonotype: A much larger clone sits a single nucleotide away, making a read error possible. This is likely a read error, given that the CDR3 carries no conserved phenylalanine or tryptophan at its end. CDR3: CSVGRSMNTEAFS. In DNA form, the CDR3 reads TGCAGCGTGGGACGGTCCATGAACACTGAAGCTTTCTCT. J is TRBJ1-1 and V is TRBV29-1, with a possible D match to TRBD1 (5 bases). The CDR3 covers 13 residues. Germline values: CDR1 SQVTM, CDR2 ANQGSEA. With 6 bases removed from V and 0 bases from J, the gap between germline ends came to 11 bases.

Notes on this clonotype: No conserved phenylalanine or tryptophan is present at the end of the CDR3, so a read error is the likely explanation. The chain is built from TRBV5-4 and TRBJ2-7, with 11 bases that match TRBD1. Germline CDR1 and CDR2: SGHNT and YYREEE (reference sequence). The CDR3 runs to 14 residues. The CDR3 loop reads CTSSSGQGAVEQYL. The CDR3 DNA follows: TGTACCAGCAGCTCCGGACAGGGGGCGGTGGAGCAGTACTTG.

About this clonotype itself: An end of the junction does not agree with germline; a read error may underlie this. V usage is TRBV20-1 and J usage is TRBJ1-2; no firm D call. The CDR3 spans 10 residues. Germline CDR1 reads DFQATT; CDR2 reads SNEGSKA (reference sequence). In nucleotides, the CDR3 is TGCAGTGCTAGGTTGGGTGGCTACAGATTC. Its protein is CSARLGGYRF.

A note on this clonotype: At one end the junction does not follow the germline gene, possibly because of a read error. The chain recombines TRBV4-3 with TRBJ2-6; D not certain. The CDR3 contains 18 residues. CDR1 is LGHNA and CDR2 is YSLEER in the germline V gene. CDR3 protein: CTSSQENDRKSGANVLTF. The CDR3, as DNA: TGCACCAGCAGCCAAGAAAATGATAGGAAGTCTGGGGCCAACGTCCTGACTTTC.

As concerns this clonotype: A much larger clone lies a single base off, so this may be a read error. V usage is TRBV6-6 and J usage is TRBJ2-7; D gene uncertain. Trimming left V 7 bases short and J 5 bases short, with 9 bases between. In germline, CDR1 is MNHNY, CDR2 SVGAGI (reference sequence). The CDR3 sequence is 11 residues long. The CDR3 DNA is TGTGCCAGCATGGGTATGAACGAGCAGTACTTC. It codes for CASMGMNEQYF.

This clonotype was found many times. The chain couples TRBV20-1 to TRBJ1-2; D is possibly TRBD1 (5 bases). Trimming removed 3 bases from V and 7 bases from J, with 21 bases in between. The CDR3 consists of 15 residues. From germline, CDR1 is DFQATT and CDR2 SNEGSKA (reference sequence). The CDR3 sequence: CSASLTGVGPSGYTF. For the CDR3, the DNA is TGCAGTGCTAGTTTAACAGGTGTCGGGCCTTCTGGCTACACCTTC.

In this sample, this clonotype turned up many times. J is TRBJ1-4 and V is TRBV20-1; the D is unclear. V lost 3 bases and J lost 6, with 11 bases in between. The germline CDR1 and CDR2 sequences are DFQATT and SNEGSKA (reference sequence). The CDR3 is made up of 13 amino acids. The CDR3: CSARAATDEKLFF. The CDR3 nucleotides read TGCAGTGCTAGGGCGGCGACGGATGAAAAACTGTTTTTT.

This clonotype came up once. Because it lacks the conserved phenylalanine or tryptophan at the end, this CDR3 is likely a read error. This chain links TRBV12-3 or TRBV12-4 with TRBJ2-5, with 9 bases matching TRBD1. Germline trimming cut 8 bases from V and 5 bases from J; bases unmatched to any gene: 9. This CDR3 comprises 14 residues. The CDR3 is CASAPTGGGETQYL. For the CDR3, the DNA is TGTGCCAGCGCACCCACAGGGGGCGGTGAGACCCAGTACCTC.

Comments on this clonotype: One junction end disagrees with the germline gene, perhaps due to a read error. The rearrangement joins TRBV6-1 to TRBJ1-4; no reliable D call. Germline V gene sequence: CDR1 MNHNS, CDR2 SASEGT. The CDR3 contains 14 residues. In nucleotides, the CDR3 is TGTGCCAGCAGTGAGGGGAGGACTAATGGAAAACTGTTTTTT. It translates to CASSEGRTNGKLFF.

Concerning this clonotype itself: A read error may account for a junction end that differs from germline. This chain's CDR3 is CASSFARADPEASF. Written as DNA, the CDR3 is TGTGCCAGCAGTTTTGCCAGGGCGGACCCTGAAGCTTCCTTT. This chain joins TRBV28 and TRBJ1-1; possible D gene TRBD1, 5 bases. Germline V gene sequence: CDR1 MDHEN, CDR2 SYDVKM. CDR3 size: 14 residues.